These 32 T cell receptor beta chains were sequenced from one sample in a study of identical twins. TCRdb reprocessed the 5' RACE reads via MiXCR and lists one record per CDR3 protein. The profile shows nearly 900,000 distinct CDR3 sequences, roughly an eighth of them singletons. These data were likewise used in another study, on yellow fever vaccine responses in identical twins.

The sequenced material came from PBMCs. The receptors were sampled from a young woman in good health.

The rearrangement links TRBV20-1 to TRBJ2-7; 7 bases are shared with TRBD1. Unmatched junction bases numbered 3, after V lost 6 bases and J lost 1 base. The CDR3 loop spans 12 amino acids. Germline V gene sequence: CDR1 DFQATT, CDR2 SNEGSKA (reference sequence). This CDR3 reads CSASGQSYEQYV. In nucleotides, the CDR3 is TGCAGTGCCTCGGGACAGTCCTACGAGCAGTACGTC.

This clonotype has only a few counts. The CDR3 DNA reads TGTGCCACCAGCAGAGATCTGAGCGGTTTAGGCCCCGGGGAGCTGTTTTTT. It codes for CATSRDLSGLGPGELFF. The J gene is TRBJ2-2, the V gene TRBV15, with a possible D match to TRBD2 (5 bases). The germline V gene has CDR1 LNHNV and CDR2 YYDKDF (reference sequence). The CDR3 contains 17 residues. V was trimmed by 0 bases and J by 6 bases, leaving 17 bases between them.

This clonotype was counted between two and nine times. This chain joins TRBV5-1 and TRBJ2-7; TRBD2 matches 12 bases. Germline values: CDR1 SGHRS, CDR2 YFSETQ. Trimming removed 0 bases from V and 7 bases from J; junction bases left unmatched: 5. This CDR3 region has 15 residues. CDR3 sequence reads: CASSLEASGRGEQYF. The CDR3 nucleotides are TGCGCCAGCAGCTTGGAGGCTAGCGGGAGGGGTGAGCAGTACTTC. Full variable domain (remainder filled in from reference TRBV5-1 and TRBJ2-7): KAGVTQTPRYLIKTRGQQVTLSCSPISGHRSVSWYQQTPGQGLQFLFEYFSETQRNKGNFPGRFSGRQFSNSRSEMNVSTLELGDSALYLCASSLEASGRGEQYFGPGTRLTVT.

The chain carries TRBV7-6 and TRBJ2-5; tentative D call: TRBD2 (6 bases). The CDR3 spans 13 residues. Germline CDR1 is SGHVS and CDR2 is FNYEAQ. V lost 7 bases and J lost 5, with 14 bases in between. CDR3 in amino acids: CASNPAGWETQYF. The CDR3 DNA sequence: TGTGCCAGCAACCCCGCGGGATGGGAGACCCAGTACTTC. Combining the CDR3 with reference TRBV7-6 and TRBJ2-5 gives the whole variable domain GAGVSQSPRYKVTKRGQDVALRCDPISGHVSLYWYRQALGQGPEFLTYFNYEAQQDKSGLPNDRFSAERPEGSISTLTIQRTEQRDSAMYRCASNPAGWETQYFGPGTRLLVL.

This clonotype was seen more than once but under ten times. The V call is TRBV5-1, the J call TRBJ2-7; 13 bases line up with TRBD2. V shed 4 bases and J 7 bases; nucleotides not matched to a gene: 5. The germline V gene has CDR1 SGHRS and CDR2 YFSETQ. The CDR3 is made up of 14 amino acids. CDR3 coding DNA: TGCGCCAGCAGCCCGGGACTAGCGGGAAATGAGCAGTACTTC. This gives the protein CASSPGLAGNEQYF.

This clonotype was counted a few times. The CDR3 here is CASRSGTRRAFF. CDR3 nucleotides: TGTGCCAGCAGATCAGGGACCCGGAGAGCTTTCTTT. This chain links TRBV27 with TRBJ1-1, with D possibly being TRBD1 (5 bases). The CDR3 covers 12 residues. Trimming stripped 6 bases from V and 10 bases from J, with 15 bases between. CDR1 and CDR2 from the germline V gene are MNHEY and SMNVEV (reference sequence).

This clonotype was recorded many times. The chain links TRBV12-3 or TRBV12-4 to TRBJ2-7; 10 nucleotides line up with TRBD2. The CDR3 extends over 18 amino acids. The V segment lost 1 base and the J segment 0 bases; nucleotides outside the gene matches: 9. CDR3 DNA sequence: TGTGCCAGCAGTTTAGTGCAGGGTAGCGGGAGGTCCTCCTACGAGCAGTACTTC. Encoded protein: CASSLVQGSGRSSYEQYF.

This clonotype has more than one count but fewer than ten. The rearrangement joins TRBV5-1 to TRBJ1-6; D is uncertain. The CDR3 runs 16 residues. V lost 3 bases and J 7 bases, leaving 17 bases between the germline ends. Germline CDR1 is SGHRS and CDR2 is YFSETQ. The chain's CDR3 is CASSSAGESGNSPLHF. CDR3 nucleotides: TGCGCCAGCAGCTCGGCTGGGGAGTCGGGGAATTCACCCCTCCACTTT.

This clonotype came up many times. The chain joins TRBV5-1 to TRBJ2-1; possibly TRBD1 or TRBD2 for D (6 bases each). The CDR3 length is 17 residues. V was pared by 4 bases and J by 5 bases, with 22 bases between. Germline V CDR1 and CDR2: SGHRS, YFSETQ. The CDR3 spells CASSPGMGGPRHNEQFF. CDR3 bases: TGCGCCAGCAGCCCTGGGATGGGGGGCCCAAGGCACAATGAGCAGTTCTTC.

This clonotype was seen a few times. The gene calls are TRBV24-1 and TRBJ2-2; maybe TRBD1 (5 bases). V gave up 7 bases and J gave up 4 bases, with 12 bases separating them. This CDR3 spans 14 amino acids. Germline V gene data show CDR1 as KGHDR and CDR2 as SFDVKD. In DNA, the CDR3 is TGTGCCACCAGCCTCCCAGGGATCACCGGGGAGCTGTTTTTT. Protein sequence: CATSLPGITGELFF.

The V gene is TRBV6-1, the J gene TRBJ2-1; D uncertain. Deletions cut 3 bases from V and 10 bases from J, with 10 bases between. The CDR3 is made up of 12 amino acids. CDR1 MNHNS and CDR2 SASEGT come from the germline V gene. The CDR3, as DNA: TGTGCCAGCAGTGAGGTCACCCTAGAGCAGTTCTTC. This sequence encodes CASSEVTLEQFF.

The chain has TRBV11-1 and TRBJ2-1; 7 bases are a match to TRBD1. With 0 bases clipped from V and 0 bases from J, the junction kept 11 bases outside the gene matches. Looked up from germline, CDR1 is SGHAT and CDR2 is FQDESV (reference sequence). There are 19 residues in the CDR3. CDR3: CASSLAVGHRGFSYNEQFF. CDR3 in DNA: TGTGCCAGCAGCTTAGCGGTAGGACACAGGGGATTCTCCTACAATGAGCAGTTCTTC.

This clonotype was observed at least ten times. The chain's CDR3 is CSASGDLKPLYNEQFF. CDR3 sequence (DNA): TGCAGTGCTAGTGGAGACTTGAAGCCTCTTTACAATGAGCAGTTCTTC. J is TRBJ2-1 and V is TRBV20-1; D call uncertain. CDR3 length equals 16 residues. The ends were cut back, 3 bases at V and 4 bases at J, with 19 bases in the middle. CDR1 is DFQATT, CDR2 SNEGSKA, per germline (reference sequence).

The chain couples TRBV2 to TRBJ2-3, with 7 positions matching TRBD2. The CDR3 has 14 residues. CDR1 and CDR2 from the germline V gene are SNHLY and FYNNEI. After removal of 7 bases from V and 5 bases from J, the junction contained 9 bases not matched to a gene. As DNA, the CDR3 is TGTGCCAGCATTGGGACTACCGATAGAGATACGCAGTATTTT. As protein: CASIGTTDRDTQYF.

CDR3: CATDSGGRGPYEQYF. CDR3 coding DNA: TGTGCCACCGACTCGGGGGGCAGGGGTCCCTACGAGCAGTACTTC. The rearrangement links TRBV27 to TRBJ2-7; perhaps TRBD2 as D (7 bases). V gave up 10 bases and J gave up 2 bases, with 21 bases separating them. In germline, CDR1 is MNHEY, CDR2 SMNVEV (reference sequence). This CDR3 is built from 15 residues.

J is TRBJ1-1 and V is TRBV5-1; 7 positions agree with TRBD1. V lost 4 bases and J lost 6; bases outside the gene matches: 3. The CDR3 has 12 residues. Germline loops: CDR1 SGHRS, CDR2 YFSETQ. The CDR3 spells CASSGDSPEAFF. CDR3 DNA sequence: TGCGCCAGCAGCGGGGACAGTCCTGAAGCTTTCTTT.

The table lists this clonotype with many counts. The chain joins TRBV20-1 to TRBJ1-2; D perhaps matches TRBD1 (5 bases). Trimming shortened V by 6 bases and J by 5 bases, and 10 bases separated the two germline ends. CDR1 and CDR2 from the germline V gene are DFQATT and SNEGSKA (reference sequence). This CDR3 has 11 amino acids. This CDR3 reads CSAGTHYGYTF. As DNA, the CDR3 is TGCAGTGCAGGGACGCATTATGGCTACACCTTC.

The chain carries TRBV7-9 and TRBJ1-1; D remains unclear. V was pared by 3 bases and J by 1 base, with 9 bases between. Germline V gene sequence: CDR1 SEHNR, CDR2 FQNEAQ (reference sequence). The CDR3 runs 14 residues. The DNA of the CDR3 is TGTGCCAGCAGCTTCTTACGGCAGAACACTGAAGCTTTCTTT. Translation gives CASSFLRQNTEAFF.

This clonotype was recorded a few times. The chain links TRBV11-2 to TRBJ2-1, with D perhaps matching TRBD1 or TRBD2 (6 bases each). V gave up 4 bases and J gave up 6 bases, with 22 bases separating them. CDR1 and CDR2 (germline): SGHAT, FQNNGV. CDR3 size: 17 residues. The CDR3 DNA reads as TGTGCCAGCAGCTCCCCTGCGGGGACAAGGAGCCTCAATGAGCAGTTCTTC. This sequence encodes CASSSPAGTRSLNEQFF.

This clonotype was recorded a few times. The chain uses TRBV20-1 and TRBJ1-5, with 7 bases that match TRBD1. After removal of 6 bases from V and 4 bases from J, the junction contained 12 bases not matched to a gene. CDR3 length: 15 residues. Germline CDR1 is DFQATT and CDR2 is SNEGSKA (reference sequence). CDR3 bases: TGCAGTGCGAAAGTGCCGGGACAGACGAATCAGCCCCAGCATTTT. Its translation: CSAKVPGQTNQPQHF.

The genes are TRBV5-1 and TRBJ2-5; D is unresolved. V lost 0 bases, J lost 3 bases, and 9 bases lay in between. The CDR3 is 14 residues long. Germline CDR1 and CDR2: SGHRS and YFSETQ. The CDR3 DNA reads TGCGCCAGCAGCTTGGAGTATCTTAAAGAGACCCAGTACTTC. It specifies CASSLEYLKETQYF.

The rearrangement uses TRBV4-1 and TRBJ2-2; D is perhaps TRBD2 (7 bases). The V end was cut by 0 bases, the J end by 7 bases, with 21 bases between. The CDR3 spans 18 residues. CDR1 is MGHRA and CDR2 is YSYEKL in the germline V gene. The CDR3, as DNA: TGCGCCAGCAGCCAAGATTCCCCTATGGGGGGGCTTTACGGGGAGCTGTTTTTT. Encoded protein: CASSQDSPMGGLYGELFF.

A few counts support this clonotype. The chain employs TRBV20-1 and TRBJ2-5; 10 positions agree with TRBD2. Trimming removed 2 bases from V and 5 bases from J; junction bases left unmatched: 14. The V gene's germline CDR1 is DFQATT and CDR2 SNEGSKA (reference sequence). This CDR3 comprises 17 residues. The CDR3 sequence: CSARTLAGEGRWETQYF. The CDR3 DNA follows: TGCAGTGCTAGAACCCTAGCGGGGGAGGGCCGCTGGGAGACCCAGTACTTC.

This clonotype has more than one count but fewer than ten. The chain couples TRBV28 to TRBJ2-7; tentatively, D is TRBD2 (5 bases). The CDR3 extends over 13 amino acids. V lost 6 bases and J 5 bases, leaving 14 bases between the germline ends. The germline V gene has CDR1 MDHEN and CDR2 SYDVKM. The CDR3 bases are TGTGCCAGCAGCCACCTACTAGGCCACGAGCAGTACGTC. Amino acids: CASSHLLGHEQYV.

This clonotype was recorded at least ten times. The rearrangement uses TRBV4-1 and TRBJ2-2; D ambiguous. CDR3 length equals 14 residues. CDR1 MGHRA and CDR2 YSYEKL come from the germline V gene. The ends were cut back, 5 bases at V and 4 bases at J, with 11 bases in the middle. CDR3 sequence reads: CASSSPTATGELFF. The CDR3 DNA is TGCGCCAGCAGCTCTCCCACAGCCACCGGGGAGCTGTTTTTT.

This clonotype was seen a few times. The chain is built from TRBV7-2 and TRBJ2-7, with TRBD2 identical over 7 bases. This CDR3 is 15 amino acids long. With 4 bases clipped from V and 1 base from J, the junction kept 7 bases outside the gene matches. Per germline, CDR1 SGHTA and CDR2 FQGNSA. CDR3 region: CASSSRTSRSYEQYF. The CDR3 DNA follows: TGTGCCAGCAGCTCCCGGACTAGTAGGTCCTACGAGCAGTACTTC.

V usage is TRBV28 and J usage is TRBJ2-3; D gene unclear. The ends were cut back, 6 bases at V and 0 bases at J, with 16 bases in the middle. CDR3 length equals 16 residues. Germline assignment: CDR1 MDHEN and CDR2 SYDVKM. CDR3 sequence reads: CASRTGRLPSTDTQYF. CDR3 DNA: TGTGCCAGCAGAACCGGTCGACTTCCAAGCACAGATACGCAGTATTTT.

The V gene is TRBV7-8, the J gene TRBJ2-5; possible D gene TRBD1, 5 bases. CDR1 is SGHVS and CDR2 is FQNEAQ in the germline V gene. The germline V and J ends were trimmed by 5 bases and 7 bases, with 20 bases remaining between them. The CDR3 runs to 15 residues. DNA for the CDR3: TGTGCCAGCAGCCCCCGGACAAATCCTGTAGGGACCCAGTACTTC. Translation: CASSPRTNPVGTQYF.

This clonotype was counted a few times. The chain links TRBV5-4 to TRBJ2-1; D is uncertain. Germline lookup yields CDR1 SGHNT and CDR2 YYREEE (reference sequence). The CDR3 consists of 11 residues. Trimming removed 4 bases at V and 16 bases at J, with 15 bases between. The CDR3 region is CASSLGGYEFF. The CDR3 DNA reads TGTGCCAGCAGCCTTGGCGGCTACGAATTCTTC.

This rearrangement joins TRBV5-1 to TRBJ2-1, with 7 positions matching TRBD2. J gave up 5 bases and V 7 bases, and 9 bases lay outside the gene matches. Per germline, CDR1 SGHRS and CDR2 YFSETQ. CDR3 length: 14 residues. CDR3 in DNA: TGCGCCAGCGGGCCCGGGACTACACACAATGAGCAGTTCTTC. Translated, it gives CASGPGTTHNEQFF.

This clonotype was observed a handful of times. The chain links TRBV6-5 to TRBJ2-5; D could derive from TRBD1 or TRBD2 (5 bases each). Germline-derived CDR1 and CDR2 are MNHEY and SVGAGI. This CDR3 region has 16 residues. With 0 bases removed from V and 2 bases from J, the gap between germline ends came to 13 bases. The CDR3: CASSYSFGAGQETQYF. CDR3 in DNA: TGTGCCAGCAGTTACTCGTTCGGGGCAGGGCAAGAGACCCAGTACTTC.

Only a few counts were recorded for this clonotype. Here the CDR3 reads CASSPLDEQFF. The CDR3, as DNA: TGTGCCAGCAGTCCCCTAGATGAGCAGTTCTTC. The chain is built from TRBV12-3 or TRBV12-4 and TRBJ2-1; D is unclear. V was pared by 5 bases and J by 8 bases, with 7 bases between. This CDR3 contains 11 residues.